Shown below are 26 T cell receptor beta chains from a single sample sequenced in a study of T cells after yellow fever vaccination. One entry per CDR3 protein, called by TCRdb with MiXCR from the 5' RACE reads. This sample carries around 250,000 distinct CDR3 sequences, less than 9% of them seen once, and the ten largest clones take roughly 0.86%. The source was CD4+ T cells sorted from PBMCs, collected 15 days after the yellow fever booster vaccination. These receptors were taken from a young man who received the YFV17D yellow fever vaccine.

This clonotype was seen at least ten times. The rearrangement joins TRBV29-1 to TRBJ2-5; tentative D call: TRBD1 (6 bases). Trimming removed 6 bases at V and 4 bases at J, with 6 bases between. Germline CDR1 is SQVTM and CDR2 is ANQGSEA. This CDR3 has 10 amino acids. The CDR3, as DNA: TGCAGCGTCAGGGGAGAGACCCAGTACTTC. It specifies CSVRGETQYF.

This clonotype showed up just a few times. The gene calls are TRBV18 and TRBJ2-2; D is uncertain. The CDR3 length is 16 residues. Germline CDR1 is KGHSH and CDR2 is LQKENI. Trimming took off 1 base at V and 0 bases at J, with 9 bases between the two ends. CDR3 loop: CASSPLITANTGELFF. The CDR3 DNA sequence: TGTGCCAGCTCACCACTGATAACGGCGAACACCGGGGAGCTGTTTTTT.

In its sample, this clonotype was seen many times. As DNA, the CDR3 is TGTGCCAGCAGTTTCGGTGGGGCCGAGACCCAGTACTTC. Its translation: CASSFGGAETQYF. This chain connects TRBV6-5 to TRBJ2-5, with D possibly TRBD1 on 5 matching bases. Per the germline V gene, CDR1 is MNHEY and CDR2 is SVGAGI. This CDR3 is 13 amino acids long. V lost 4 bases and J 5 bases, leaving 11 bases between the germline ends.

In its sample, this clonotype was seen a few times. This chain joins TRBV14 and TRBJ2-2, with D perhaps TRBD2 (6 bases). This CDR3 contains 15 residues. Germline loops: CDR1 SGHDN, CDR2 FVKESK. Trimming removed 4 bases from V and 9 bases from J, with 18 bases in between. CDR3 sequence reads: CASSRGIKGGRELFF. In nucleotides, the CDR3 is TGTGCCAGCAGCCGCGGGATAAAGGGAGGCCGGGAGCTGTTTTTT.

The chain uses TRBV29-1 and TRBJ2-3, with D perhaps TRBD2 (6 bases). The CDR3 consists of 15 residues. The ends were cut back, 5 bases at V and 4 bases at J, with 19 bases in the middle. The germline gives CDR1 SQVTM, CDR2 ANQGSEA. CDR3 bases: TGCAGCGTTAAACAGGACTATCACGCAGCAGATACGCAGTATTTT. Amino acids: CSVKQDYHAADTQYF.

In this sample, this clonotype turned up a few times. This chain connects TRBV5-4 to TRBJ2-7, with 7 nucleotides matching TRBD2. This CDR3 is built from 13 residues. The trim removed 4 bases at V and 6 bases at J, leaving 7 bases unmatched. Looked up from germline, CDR1 is SGHNT and CDR2 is YYREEE (reference sequence). This CDR3 reads CASSPPAGVEQYF. CDR3 nucleotide sequence: TGTGCCAGCAGCCCCCCGGCGGGAGTCGAGCAGTACTTC.

This clonotype was seen repeatedly, ten times or more. The chain links TRBV27 to TRBJ2-5, with D unresolved. The CDR3 is 10 amino acids. Germline V gene lookup returns CDR1 MNHEY and CDR2 SMNVEV (reference sequence). The ends were cut back, 5 bases at V and 9 bases at J, with 7 bases in the middle. CDR3 bases: TGTGCCAGCAGTATTAGGGCCCAGTACTTC. Protein sequence: CASSIRAQYF.

The rearrangement links TRBV7-2 to TRBJ1-2, with a possible D match to TRBD1 (6 bases). V was trimmed by 0 bases and J by 7 bases, leaving 15 bases between them. From germline, CDR1 is SGHTA and CDR2 FQGNSA. The CDR3 totals 15 residues. CDR3 nucleotides: TGTGCCAGCAGCTTAGCGGGCGACAGGCGGTTTGGCTACACCTTC. It yields the protein CASSLAGDRRFGYTF.

The sample holds a few counts of this clonotype. CDR3 sequence: CSVDYRGIMETQYF. In DNA form, the CDR3 reads TGCAGCGTTGATTACAGGGGGATTATGGAGACCCAGTACTTC. The chain has TRBV29-1 and TRBJ2-5; TRBD1 matches at 8 bases. The CDR3 length is 14 residues. Germline V CDR1 and CDR2: SQVTM, ANQGSEA. The junction had 8 bases not matched to a gene; V was cut back by 3 bases and J by 5 bases. Looking up the rest from reference TRBV29-1 and TRBJ2-5 gives the full variable domain: SAVISQKPSRDICQRGTSLTIQCQVDSQVTMMFWYRQQPGQSLTLIATANQGSEATYESGFVIDKFPISRPNLTFSTLTVSNMSPEDSSIYLCSVDYRGIMETQYFGPGTRLLVL.

This clonotype was seen a handful of times. V is TRBV7-2 and J is TRBJ2-1, with 13 nucleotides matching TRBD2. The CDR3 sequence is 13 residues long. The V segment lost 11 bases and the J segment 8 bases; nucleotides outside the gene matches: 6. The germline V gene encodes CDR1 SGHTA and CDR2 FQGNSA. CDR3 protein: CAGATSGRYEQFF. For the CDR3, the DNA is TGTGCCGGCGCGACTAGCGGGAGGTATGAGCAGTTCTTC. Drawing the rest from reference TRBV7-2 and TRBJ2-1, the complete variable domain is GAGVSQSPSNKVTEKGKDVELRCDPISGHTALYWYRQSLGQGLEFLIYFQGNSAPDKSGLPSDRFSAERTGGSVSTLTIQRTQQEDSAVYLCAGATSGRYEQFFGPGTRLTVL.

This clonotype was observed many times. The chain carries TRBV7-2 and TRBJ2-3, with 10 positions matching TRBD2. After removal of 1 base from V and 4 bases from J, the junction contained 5 bases not matched to a gene. The CDR3 runs to 16 residues. Looked up from germline, CDR1 is SGHTA and CDR2 is FQGNSA. The CDR3 spells CASSLGGLAGADTQYF. The CDR3 DNA reads as TGTGCCAGCAGCTTAGGGGGCCTAGCGGGAGCAGATACGCAGTATTTT.

This sequence joins TRBV2 and TRBJ2-2; 7 bases fit TRBD2. Germline CDR1 and CDR2: SNHLY and FYNNEI. The length of the CDR3 is 15 residues. V was pared by 7 bases and J by 1 base, with 6 bases of the junction left unmatched. The CDR3 spells CASKRSSGNTGELFF. DNA of the CDR3: TGTGCCAGCAAAAGGTCTAGCGGGAACACCGGGGAGCTGTTTTTT.

The chain has TRBV3-1 and TRBJ2-3; D gene uncertain. V lost 3 bases to trimming and J lost 6 bases, with 7 bases between them. The CDR3 has 12 amino acids. CDR1 is LGHDT, CDR2 YNNKEL, per germline (reference sequence). The CDR3 loop reads CASSHDLDTQYF. CDR3 bases: TGTGCCAGCAGCCACGATCTGGATACGCAGTATTTT.

This clonotype was counted only a few times. The CDR3 here is CASSFGLAGRTDTQYF. CDR3 DNA: TGTGCCAGCAGTTTTGGACTAGCGGGCCGCACAGATACGCAGTATTTT. This chain joins TRBV27 and TRBJ2-3; 11 positions match TRBD2. J lost 1 base, V lost 3 bases, and 3 bases had no gene match. In germline, CDR1 is MNHEY, CDR2 SMNVEV (reference sequence). The CDR3 is 16 residues long.

In its sample, this clonotype was seen a few times. This sequence joins TRBV7-2 and TRBJ1-2; D gene ambiguous. Germline assignment: CDR1 SGHTA and CDR2 FQGNSA. V dropped 1 base and J dropped 5 bases, with 8 bases sitting between them. The CDR3 consists of 13 residues. In DNA form, the CDR3 reads TGTGCCAGCAGCTTAGATCCCCAGTATGGCTACACCTTC. It codes for CASSLDPQYGYTF.

At least ten counts were recorded for this clonotype. Germline and junction disagree at one end, which may indicate a read error. The gene calls are TRBV6-6 and TRBJ1-5; D not certain. CDR3 size: 13 residues. Germline-derived CDR1 and CDR2 are MNHNY and SVGAGI (reference sequence). Here the CDR3 reads CASTKEGGPICDF. For the CDR3, the DNA is TGTGCCAGCACCAAAGAGGGTGGACCGATATGTGATTTT.

The CDR3 coding sequence is TGTGCCACCTTTAAGGCTAAGGGGTTCAATGAGCAGTTCTTC. Encoded protein: CATFKAKGFNEQFF. The chain combines TRBV6-1 with TRBJ2-1; D may be TRBD1 (5 bases). The V gene lost 10 bases and the J gene lost 6 bases, with 19 bases spanning the gap. This CDR3 spans 14 amino acids. Per germline, CDR1 MNHNS and CDR2 SASEGT.

This clonotype was detected a few times. V gene TRBV6-1 combines with J gene TRBJ2-2; D may correspond to TRBD1 or TRBD2 (5 bases each). The germline CDR1 and CDR2 sequences are MNHNS and SASEGT. The CDR3 has 15 amino acids. The V gene lost 7 bases and the J gene lost 3 bases, with 15 bases spanning the gap. In DNA, the CDR3 is TGTGCCAGCAAACCTGCAGGGACGGACACCGGGGAGCTGTTTTTT. Its protein is CASKPAGTDTGELFF.

This clonotype was detected a few times. The chain is built from TRBV12-3 or TRBV12-4 and TRBJ1-2; D is possibly TRBD1 (5 bases). The V and J ends lost 6 bases and 7 bases respectively, with 21 bases between them. The CDR3 consists of 15 residues. CDR3 residues: CASSPSGGGFGGYTF. CDR3 nucleotide sequence: TGTGCCAGCAGCCCCTCGGGCGGGGGGTTTGGTGGCTACACCTTC.

The rearrangement joins TRBV4-2 to TRBJ2-3, with a possible D match to TRBD1 (6 bases). Looked up from germline, CDR1 is LGHNA and CDR2 is YNFKEQ. V lost 5 bases and J 2 bases, leaving 14 bases between the germline ends. The CDR3 is 15 residues long. The CDR3 region has the DNA TGTGCCAGCAGCGTTGGGGGCGGAATCACAGATACGCAGTATTTT. Protein product: CASSVGGGITDTQYF.

The sample holds many counts of this clonotype. CDR3 DNA: TGTGCCAGCAGCTTAAACAGGGGTTCATACGGGCTTACCTACGAGCAGTACTTC. Translating gives CASSLNRGSYGLTYEQYF. The chain employs TRBV7-2 and TRBJ2-7; 7 bases match TRBD1. V dropped 2 bases and J dropped 2; count of bases not matched to a gene: 15. Germline CDR1 SGHTA, CDR2 FQGNSA. This CDR3 has 18 residues.

The sample holds a few counts of this clonotype. V is TRBV5-1 and J is TRBJ2-2; TRBD1 might be the D (6 bases). CDR3 length equals 13 residues. CDR1 and CDR2 from the germline V gene are SGHRS and YFSETQ. V was pared by 6 bases and J by 7 bases, with 13 bases between. The CDR3 DNA reads TGCGCCAGCACTACAGGGAACGACGGGGAGCTGTTTTTT. It yields the protein CASTTGNDGELFF.

This clonotype was found a few times. The chain links TRBV10-3 to TRBJ2-5; a possible D gene is TRBD1 (6 bases). V lost 7 bases and J lost 2, with 17 bases in between. The germline V gene has CDR1 ENHRY and CDR2 SYGVKD. This CDR3 contains 15 residues. The CDR3 sequence is CAIKKTGTSQETQYF. Here the CDR3 DNA reads TGTGCCATCAAAAAGACCGGGACAAGTCAAGAGACCCAGTACTTC.

This clonotype was detected only a few times. The chain carries TRBV30 and TRBJ2-7, with TRBD2 matching 11 bases. V dropped 4 bases and J dropped 4; count of bases not matched to a gene: 0. The germline V gene encodes CDR1 GTSNPN and CDR2 SVGIG (reference sequence). The CDR3 is 12 residues long. CDR3 protein: CAWTSGRYEQYF. DNA of the CDR3: TGTGCCTGGACTAGCGGGAGGTACGAGCAGTACTTC. Combining the CDR3 with reference TRBV30 and TRBJ2-7 gives the whole variable domain SQTIHQWPATLVQPVGSPLSLECTVEGTSNPNLYWYRQAAGRGLQLLFYSVGIGQISSEVPQNLSASRPQDRQFILSSKKLLLSDSGFYLCAWTSGRYEQYFGPGTRLTVT.

The rearrangement uses TRBV6-2 or TRBV6-3 and TRBJ2-7, with a weak D call TRBD1 (5 bases). The CDR3 loop spans 16 amino acids. CDR1 is MNHEY and CDR2 is SVGEGT in the germline V gene. Trimming removed 5 bases at V and 4 bases at J, with 21 bases between. CDR3 in DNA: TGTGCCAGCAGTGCTCGTCGGACACGCCTGTTTTACGAGCAGTACTTC. It yields the protein CASSARRTRLFYEQYF.

Many counts were recorded for this clonotype. The rearrangement joins TRBV29-1 to TRBJ2-3; D is possibly TRBD1 (6 bases). With 6 bases removed from V and 4 bases from J, the gap between germline ends came to 14 bases. Germline CDR1 is SQVTM and CDR2 is ANQGSEA. CDR3 length: 13 amino acids. DNA for the CDR3: TGCAGCGTCGGACAGAATGATCCAGATACGCAGTATTTT. Its translation: CSVGQNDPDTQYF.